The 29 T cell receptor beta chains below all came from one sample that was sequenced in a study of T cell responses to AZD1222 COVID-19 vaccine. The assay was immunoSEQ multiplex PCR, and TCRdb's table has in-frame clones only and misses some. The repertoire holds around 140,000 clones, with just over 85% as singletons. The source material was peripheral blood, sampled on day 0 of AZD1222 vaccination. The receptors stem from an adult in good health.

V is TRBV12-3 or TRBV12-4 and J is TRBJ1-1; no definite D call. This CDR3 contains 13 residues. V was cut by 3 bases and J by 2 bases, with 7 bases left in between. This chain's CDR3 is CASSFAPNTEAFF. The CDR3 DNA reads TGTGCCAGCAGTTTTGCTCCTAACACTGAAGCTTTCTTT.

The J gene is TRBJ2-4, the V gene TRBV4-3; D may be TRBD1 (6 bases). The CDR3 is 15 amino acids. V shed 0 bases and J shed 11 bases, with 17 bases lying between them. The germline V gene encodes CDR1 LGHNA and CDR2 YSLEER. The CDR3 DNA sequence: TGCGCCAGCAGCCAAGACTACGGGGACAACCGCGTTCAGTACTTC. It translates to CASSQDYGDNRVQYF.

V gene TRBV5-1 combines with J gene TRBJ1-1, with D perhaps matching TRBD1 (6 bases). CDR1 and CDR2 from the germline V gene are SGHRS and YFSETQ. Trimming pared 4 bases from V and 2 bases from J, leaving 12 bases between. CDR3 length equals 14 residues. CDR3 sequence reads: CASSLDRPNTEAFF. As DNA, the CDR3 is TGCGCCAGCAGCCTCGACAGGCCAAACACTGAAGCTTTCTTT.

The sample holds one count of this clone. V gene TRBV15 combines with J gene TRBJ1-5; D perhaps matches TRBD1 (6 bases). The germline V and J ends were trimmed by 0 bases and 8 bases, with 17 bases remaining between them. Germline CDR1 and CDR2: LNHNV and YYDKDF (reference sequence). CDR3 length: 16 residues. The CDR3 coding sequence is TGTGCCACCAGCAGAGAAGGGCAGGGGCTAAGGAAGCCCCAGCATTTT. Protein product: CATSREGQGLRKPQHF.

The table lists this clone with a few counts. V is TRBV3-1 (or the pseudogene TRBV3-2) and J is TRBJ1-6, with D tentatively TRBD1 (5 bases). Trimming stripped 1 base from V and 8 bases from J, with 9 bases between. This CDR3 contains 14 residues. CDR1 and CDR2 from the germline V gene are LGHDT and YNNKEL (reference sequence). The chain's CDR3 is CASSQGQTYSPLHF. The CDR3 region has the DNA TGTGCCAGCAGCCAAGGACAGACGTATTCACCCCTCCACTTT.

CDR3 residues: CASNRGLNTEAFF. CDR3 in DNA: TGTGCCAGCAATAGGGGGCTGAACACTGAAGCTTTCTTT. This chain joins TRBV7-2 and TRBJ1-1; 7 positions match TRBD1. CDR1 and CDR2 from the germline V gene are SGHTA and FQGNSA. This CDR3 is built from 13 residues. V shed 7 bases and J 0 bases; nucleotides not matched to a gene: 2.

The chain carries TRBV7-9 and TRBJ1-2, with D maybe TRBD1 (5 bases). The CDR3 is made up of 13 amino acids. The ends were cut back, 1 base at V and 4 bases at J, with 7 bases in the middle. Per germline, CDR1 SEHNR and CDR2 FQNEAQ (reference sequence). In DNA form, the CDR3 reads TGTGCCAGCAGCTTAGGGGGGGTCTATGGCTACACCTTC. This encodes CASSLGGVYGYTF.

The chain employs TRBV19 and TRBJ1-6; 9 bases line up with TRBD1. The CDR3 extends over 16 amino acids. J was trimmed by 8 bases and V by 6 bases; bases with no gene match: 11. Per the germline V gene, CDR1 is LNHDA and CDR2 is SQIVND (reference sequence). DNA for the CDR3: TGTGCCAGTAGGAGGGACAGGGAATCATATGATTCACCCCTCCACTTT. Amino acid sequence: CASRRDRESYDSPLHF.

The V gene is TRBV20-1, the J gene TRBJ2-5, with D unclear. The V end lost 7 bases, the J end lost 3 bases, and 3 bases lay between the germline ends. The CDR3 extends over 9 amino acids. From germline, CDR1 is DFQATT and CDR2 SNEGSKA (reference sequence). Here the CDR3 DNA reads TGCAGTGTGAAAGAGACCCAGTACTTC. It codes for CSVKETQYF.

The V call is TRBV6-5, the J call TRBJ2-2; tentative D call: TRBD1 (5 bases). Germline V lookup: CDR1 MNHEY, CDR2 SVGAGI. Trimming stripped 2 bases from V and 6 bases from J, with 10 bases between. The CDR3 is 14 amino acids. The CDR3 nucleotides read TGTGCCAGCAGTTACAACAGGCAGGCCGGGGAGCTGTTTTTT. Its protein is CASSYNRQAGELFF.

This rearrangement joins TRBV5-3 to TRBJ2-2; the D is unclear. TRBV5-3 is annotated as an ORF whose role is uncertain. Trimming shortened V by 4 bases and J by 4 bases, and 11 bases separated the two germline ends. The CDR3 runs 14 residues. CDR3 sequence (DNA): TGTGCCAGAAGCATCCTAGGATGCACCGGGGAGCTGTTTTTT. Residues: CARSILGCTGELFF.

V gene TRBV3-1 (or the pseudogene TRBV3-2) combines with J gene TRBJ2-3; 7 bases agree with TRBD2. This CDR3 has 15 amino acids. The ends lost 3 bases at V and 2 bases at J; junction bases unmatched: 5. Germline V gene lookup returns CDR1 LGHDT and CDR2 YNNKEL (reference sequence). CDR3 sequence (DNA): TGTGCCAGCAGCCAGGCTAGCGGTAACACAGATACGCAGTATTTT. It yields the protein CASSQASGNTDTQYF.

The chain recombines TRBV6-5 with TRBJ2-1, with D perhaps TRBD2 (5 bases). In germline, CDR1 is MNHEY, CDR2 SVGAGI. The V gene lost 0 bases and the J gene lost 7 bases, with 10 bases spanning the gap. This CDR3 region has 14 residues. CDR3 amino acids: CASSYSRTGNEQFF. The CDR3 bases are TGTGCCAGCAGTTACTCGAGGACGGGGAATGAGCAGTTCTTC.

Here the CDR3 DNA reads TGTGCCAGCAGCTCAACCACAGGGATCTCTGGAAACACCATATATTTT. Protein sequence: CASSSTTGISGNTIYF. The chain uses TRBV7-8 and TRBJ1-3; TRBD1 might be the D (6 bases). Trimming removed 4 bases from V and 0 bases from J, with 13 bases in between. CDR3 length: 16 residues. Germline V gives CDR1 SGHVS, CDR2 FQNEAQ.

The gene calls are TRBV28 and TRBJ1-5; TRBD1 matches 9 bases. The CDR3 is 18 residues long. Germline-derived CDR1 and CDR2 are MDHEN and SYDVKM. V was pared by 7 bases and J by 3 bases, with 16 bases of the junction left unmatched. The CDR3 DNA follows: TGTGCCAGCACCACTCCAGAGGGACAGGGCCTGTACAATCAGCCCCAGCATTTT. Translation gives CASTTPEGQGLYNQPQHF.

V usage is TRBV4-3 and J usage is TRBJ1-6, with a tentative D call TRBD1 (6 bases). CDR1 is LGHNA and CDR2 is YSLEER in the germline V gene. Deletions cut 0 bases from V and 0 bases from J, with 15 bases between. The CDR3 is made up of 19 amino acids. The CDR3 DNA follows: TGCGCCAGCAGCCAAGAGCCCCCGGGACACCTCTCCTATAATTCACCCCTCCACTTT. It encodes CASSQEPPGHLSYNSPLHF.

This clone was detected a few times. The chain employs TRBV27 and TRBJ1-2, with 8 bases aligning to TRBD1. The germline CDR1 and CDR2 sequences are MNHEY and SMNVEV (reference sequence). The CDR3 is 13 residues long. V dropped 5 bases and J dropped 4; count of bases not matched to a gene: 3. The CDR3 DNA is TGTGCCAGCAGTCCCGGACAGGGCTATGGCTACACCTTC. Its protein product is CASSPGQGYGYTF.

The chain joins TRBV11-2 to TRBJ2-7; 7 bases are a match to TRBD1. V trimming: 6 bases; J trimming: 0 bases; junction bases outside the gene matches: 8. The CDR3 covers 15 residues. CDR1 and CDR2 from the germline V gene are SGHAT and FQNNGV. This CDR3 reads CASRATGSYSYEQYF. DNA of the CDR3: TGTGCCAGCAGGGCGACAGGGTCATACTCCTACGAGCAGTACTTC.

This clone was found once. CDR3 in DNA: TGCAGCGCTAGGGCCTCCTCCTACGAGCAGTACTTC. Translation: CSARASSYEQYF. The V and J genes are TRBV29-1 and TRBJ2-7, with D uncertain. This CDR3 contains 12 residues. Trimming left V 7 bases short and J 0 bases short, with 10 bases between. Germline V gene sequence: CDR1 SQVTM, CDR2 ANQGSEA.

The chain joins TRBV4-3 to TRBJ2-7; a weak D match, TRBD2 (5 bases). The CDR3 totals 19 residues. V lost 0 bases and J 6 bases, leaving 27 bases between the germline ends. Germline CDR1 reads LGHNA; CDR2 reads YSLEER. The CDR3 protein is CASSQEMVDTGYGGSEQYF. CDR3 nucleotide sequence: TGCGCCAGCAGCCAAGAAATGGTCGACACGGGATATGGAGGCTCCGAGCAGTACTTC.

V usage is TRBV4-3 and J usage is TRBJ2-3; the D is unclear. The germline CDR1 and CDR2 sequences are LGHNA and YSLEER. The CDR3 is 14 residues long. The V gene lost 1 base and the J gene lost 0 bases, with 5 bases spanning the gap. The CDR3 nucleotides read TGCGCCAGCAGCCAAGGGGATAGCACAGATACGCAGTATTTT. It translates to CASSQGDSTDTQYF.

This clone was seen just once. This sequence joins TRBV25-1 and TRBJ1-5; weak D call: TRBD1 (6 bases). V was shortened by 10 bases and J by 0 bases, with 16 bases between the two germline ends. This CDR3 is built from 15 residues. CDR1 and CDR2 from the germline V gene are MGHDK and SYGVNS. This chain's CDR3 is CATSSGTFSNQPQHF. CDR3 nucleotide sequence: TGTGCCACCTCCTCAGGGACATTTAGCAATCAGCCCCAGCATTTT.

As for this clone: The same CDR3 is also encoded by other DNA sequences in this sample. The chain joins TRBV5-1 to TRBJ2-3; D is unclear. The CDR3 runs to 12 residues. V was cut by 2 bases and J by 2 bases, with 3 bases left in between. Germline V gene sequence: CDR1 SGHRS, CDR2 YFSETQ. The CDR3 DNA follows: TGCGCCAGCAGCTTTTCCACAGATACGCAGTATTTT. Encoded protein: CASSFSTDTQYF. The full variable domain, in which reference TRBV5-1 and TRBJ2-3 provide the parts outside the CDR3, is KAGVTQTPRYLIKTRGQQVTLSCSPISGHRSVSWYQQTPGQGLQFLFEYFSETQRNKGNFPGRFSGRQFSNSRSEMNVSTLELGDSALYLCASSFSTDTQYFGPGTRLTVL.

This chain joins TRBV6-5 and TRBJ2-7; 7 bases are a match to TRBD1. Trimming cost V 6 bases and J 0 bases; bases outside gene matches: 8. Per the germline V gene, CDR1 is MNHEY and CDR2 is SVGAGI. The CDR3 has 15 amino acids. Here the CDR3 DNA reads TGTGCCAGCAGCGCGACAGGGCTGAGCTCCTACGAGCAGTACTTC. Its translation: CASSATGLSSYEQYF.

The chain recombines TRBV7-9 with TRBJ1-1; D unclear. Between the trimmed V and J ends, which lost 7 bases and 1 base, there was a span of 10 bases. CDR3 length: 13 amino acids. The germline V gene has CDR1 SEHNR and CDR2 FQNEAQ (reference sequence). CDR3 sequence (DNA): TGTGCCAGCACCCCCGTTGGGAACACTGAAGCTTTCTTT. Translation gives CASTPVGNTEAFF.

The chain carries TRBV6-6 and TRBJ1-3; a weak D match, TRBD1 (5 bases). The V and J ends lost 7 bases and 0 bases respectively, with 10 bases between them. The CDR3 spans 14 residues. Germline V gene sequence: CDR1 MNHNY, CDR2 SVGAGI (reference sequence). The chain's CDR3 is CASTLGVSGNTIYF. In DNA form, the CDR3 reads TGTGCCAGCACTTTAGGGGTCTCTGGAAACACCATATATTTT.

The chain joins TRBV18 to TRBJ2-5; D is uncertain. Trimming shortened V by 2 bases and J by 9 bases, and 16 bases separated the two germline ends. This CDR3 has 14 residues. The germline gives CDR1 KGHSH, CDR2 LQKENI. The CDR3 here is CASSPDGPFEAQYF. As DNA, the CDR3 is TGTGCCAGCTCACCAGACGGCCCTTTTGAGGCCCAGTACTTC. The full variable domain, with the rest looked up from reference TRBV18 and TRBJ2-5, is NAGVMQNPRHLVRRRGQEARLRCSPMKGHSHVYWYRQLPEEGLKFMVYLQKENIIDESGMPKERFSAEFPKEGPSILRIQQVVRGDSAAYFCASSPDGPFEAQYFGPGTRLLVL.

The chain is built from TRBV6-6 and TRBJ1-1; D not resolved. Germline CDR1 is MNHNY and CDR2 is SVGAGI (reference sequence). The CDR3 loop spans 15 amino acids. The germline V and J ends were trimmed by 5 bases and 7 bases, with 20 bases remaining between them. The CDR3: CASSPHEDPYFEAFF. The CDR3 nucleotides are TGTGCCAGCAGTCCTCATGAAGATCCCTATTTTGAAGCTTTCTTT.

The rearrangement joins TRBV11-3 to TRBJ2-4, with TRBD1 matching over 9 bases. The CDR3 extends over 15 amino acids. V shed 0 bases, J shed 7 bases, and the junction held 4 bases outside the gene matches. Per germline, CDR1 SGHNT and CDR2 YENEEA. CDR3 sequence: CASSLEGQGDNIQYF. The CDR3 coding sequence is TGTGCCAGCAGCTTAGAGGGACAGGGAGACAACATTCAGTACTTC.